The rows below give T cell receptor beta chains drawn from one sample of a study of blood T cell repertoires in COVID-19. Profiled with immunoSEQ multiplex PCR; TCRdb holds only in-frame clones, not every one. The sample shows fewer than 130,000 clones, approximately 82% of them seen only once. Sequenced: peripheral blood. Receptors were obtained from a woman of 80 years or more with acute or convalescent COVID-19. Each CDR3 is given with its conserved first and last residue. D genes are given only for firm matches. Expanded clones get a size class; other rows say once, few or many, or leave the size out.

V gene	clone size	J gene	D gene	CDR3 DNA	CDR3 protein
TRBV19	few	TRBJ2-3	TRBD2	TGTGCCAGTAGTAGCAGGGAGGGAGGTTACACAGATACGCAGTATTTT	CASSSREGGYTDTQYF
TRBV7-9	once	TRBJ2-1	TRBD2	TGTGCCAGCAGCGGACCCGGGACTAGCGGGAGTAACTCCTACAATGAGCAGTTCTTC	CASSGPGTSGSNSYNEQFF
TRBV3-1/TRBV3-2	.	TRBJ2-5	.	TGTGCCAGCAGCCCTTATCGGGAGACCCAGTACTTC	CASSPYRETQYF
TRBV5-1	.	TRBJ2-7	.	TGCGCCAGCAGCTTGGAGGCTAGCATAGGAAACGAGCAGTACTTC	CASSLEASIGNEQYF
TRBV10-1	few	TRBJ2-4	.	TGCGCCAGCTCTGGTGAGGGCCGGGGAGCCAAAAACATTCAGTACTTC	CASSGEGRGAKNIQYF
TRBV3-1/TRBV3-2	.	TRBJ1-1	.	TGTGCCAGCAGCAGGGGCCACAGTACTGAAGCTTTCTTT	CASSRGHSTEAFF
TRBV2	.	TRBJ2-4	.	TGTGCCAGCAAAGACAGCTTACAAAACATTCAGTACTTC	CASKDSLQNIQYF
TRBV30	.	TRBJ1-2	TRBD1	TGTGCCTGGAGTGTACGGACAGGGCAAGGCTACACCTTC	CAWSVRTGQGYTF
TRBV7-8	.	TRBJ1-5	.	TGTGCCAGCAGCTTAGATAACAGGGACCGTCAGCCCCAGCATTTT	CASSLDNRDRQPQHF
TRBV18	.	TRBJ1-5	.	TGTGCCAGCTCAGCCAACAGGTTAAGCAATCAGCCCCAGCATTTT	CASSANRLSNQPQHF
TRBV28	.	TRBJ2-1	.	TGTGCCAGCCTTAGACGGAGGGGTCCCTACAATGAGCAGTTCTTC	CASLRRRGPYNEQFF
TRBV29-1	.	TRBJ2-6	TRBD1	TGCAGCGCTGGACAGGGGGCTTCAGGGGCCAACGTCCTGACTTTC	CSAGQGASGANVLTF
TRBV30	.	TRBJ1-3	.	TGTGCCTGGAGTCCAGACACGGGAACGAGCTCTGGAAACACCATATATTTT	CAWSPDTGTSSGNTIYF
TRBV6-4	.	TRBJ2-6	TRBD1	TGTGCCAGCATCCGACCTCTGGACAGGAGTGGGGCCAACGTCCTGACTTTT	CASIRPLDRSGANVLTF
TRBV19	few	TRBJ2-2	.	TGTGCCAGTAGCCCAGGGGTCGTGAACACCGGGGAGCTGTTTTTT	CASSPGVVNTGELFF
TRBV5-1	.	TRBJ1-1	.	TGCGCCAGCAGCTTGGTAGGAGGGAGGGACACTGAAGCTTTCTTT	CASSLVGGRDTEAFF